Each of the 21 T cell receptor beta chains below was sequenced from the same sample in a study of OX40 agonist ivuxolimab in advanced cancers. Some clones are missing from TCRdb's copy, which holds only in-frame ones; the method was immunoSEQ multiplex PCR. Among 6,000 to 7,000 clones, approximately 70% were seen once, and the ten largest hold around 18%. Specimen: CD4+ or CD8+ T cells sorted from blood, collected in a trial of the OX40 agonist ivuxolimab. These receptor sequences come from an adult with an advanced solid tumor such as melanoma, head and neck, liver or kidney cancer.

The gene calls are TRBV6-4 and TRBJ2-7; possibly TRBD2 for D (5 bases). The V gene's germline CDR1 is MRHNA and CDR2 SNTAGT. This CDR3 is built from 16 residues. The V and J ends lost 6 bases and 0 bases respectively, with 18 bases between them. DNA for the CDR3: TGTGCCAGCAGACTCCTTTCTAGGGAGCTCTCCTACGAGCAGTACTTC. Translation: CASRLLSRELSYEQYF.

This clone was counted once. The chain is built from TRBV10-3 and TRBJ1-2; the D is unclear. The germline V gene encodes CDR1 ENHRY and CDR2 SYGVKD. The CDR3 contains 15 residues. The DNA for the CDR3 is TGTGCACCTCTCGTGGGCGGAGCCCGAAACTATGGCTACACCTTC. Residues: CAPLVGGARNYGYTF.

There are a few counts of this clone. V is TRBV5-6 and J is TRBJ2-7; 7 bases are shared with TRBD1. CDR3 length equals 11 residues. CDR1 and CDR2 from the germline V gene are SGHDT and YYEEEE. The V and J ends lost 4 bases and 9 bases, in that order; junction bases with no gene match: 4. DNA of the CDR3: TGTGCCAGCAGCACAGGGGAACGGCAGTACTTC. Amino acids: CASSTGERQYF.

The V and J genes are TRBV30 and TRBJ1-1; D remains unclear. The length of the CDR3 is 11 residues. The germline V and J ends were trimmed by 2 bases and 5 bases, with 6 bases remaining between them. Germline V CDR1 and CDR2: GTSNPN, SVGIG (reference sequence). Here the CDR3 reads CAWSWGTEAFF. Here the CDR3 DNA reads TGTGCCTGGAGTTGGGGAACTGAAGCTTTCTTT.

This chain uses TRBV14 with TRBJ2-7; D is perhaps TRBD1 or TRBD2 (5 bases each). Germline V gene data show CDR1 as SGHDN and CDR2 as FVKESK. V lost 4 bases and J 2 bases, leaving 27 bases between the germline ends. This CDR3 comprises 19 residues. The chain's CDR3 is CASSLSPYMAGAAAYEQYF. As DNA, the CDR3 is TGTGCCAGCAGCCTGTCCCCCTATATGGCCGGGGCAGCTGCCTACGAGCAGTACTTC.

The CDR3 reads CASSSRDGTVNEQYF. The CDR3 nucleotides read TGCGCCAGCAGTTCCCGAGACGGGACAGTTAACGAGCAGTACTTC. This rearrangement joins TRBV23-1 to TRBJ2-7; TRBD1 matches at 7 bases. TRBV23-1 falls under the ORF class, with uncertain function. CDR3 length equals 15 residues. V shed 5 bases, J shed 5 bases, and the junction held 12 bases outside the gene matches.

V is TRBV9 and J is TRBJ2-7; D not certain. The CDR3 runs to 14 residues. V lost 0 bases and J lost 0, with 7 bases in between. From germline, CDR1 is SGDLS and CDR2 YYNGEE. CDR3 DNA: TGTGCCAGCAGCGTAGGCCCTGACTCCTACGAGCAGTACTTC. This gives the protein CASSVGPDSYEQYF.

The rearrangement links TRBV6-1 to TRBJ1-6; 8 bases are shared with TRBD1. Germline loops: CDR1 MNHNS, CDR2 SASEGT. V trimming: 10 bases; J trimming: 7 bases; junction bases outside the gene matches: 6. The CDR3 consists of 13 residues. The CDR3 sequence: CAITDRENSPLHF. The CDR3 region has the DNA TGTGCCATCACGGACAGGGAGAATTCACCCCTCCACTTT.

This clone rates as medium-sized. The chain combines TRBV21-1 with TRBJ2-7; TRBD1 was called by the table and not checked on the DNA. TRBV21-1 is termed a pseudogene. This CDR3 has 14 amino acids. The CDR3 protein is CASSTNKTSYEQYF. CDR3 DNA sequence: TGTGCCAGCAGCACAAACAAAACCTCCTACGAGCAGTACTTC.

CDR3 in DNA: TGTGCCAGTAGTATAGATCCGGGACAGAATAACTATGGCTACACCTTC. This encodes CASSIDPGQNNYGYTF. This chain links TRBV19 with TRBJ1-2; 7 nucleotides agree with TRBD1. The CDR3 runs to 16 residues. Looked up from germline, CDR1 is LNHDA and CDR2 is SQIVND (reference sequence). The V and J ends lost 0 bases and 1 base, in that order; junction bases with no gene match: 5.

The rearrangement joins TRBV4-1 to TRBJ1-1, with D unclear. V lost 4 bases and J lost 1, with 13 bases in between. Germline assignment: CDR1 MGHRA and CDR2 YSYEKL. The CDR3 has 15 residues. The CDR3 is CASSPHEQTNTEAFF. The CDR3 DNA reads as TGCGCCAGCAGCCCTCATGAGCAGACGAACACTGAAGCTTTCTTT.

The chain uses TRBV9 and TRBJ2-5; 7 bases align to TRBD1. Unmatched junction bases numbered 5, after V lost 0 bases and J lost 6 bases. CDR1 is SGDLS and CDR2 is YYNGEE in the germline V gene. This CDR3 has 14 amino acids. The DNA of the CDR3 is TGTGCCAGCAGCGTAGCTTACAGGGGTCAGACCCAGTACTTC. The encoded protein is CASSVAYRGQTQYF.

This chain links TRBV5-1 with TRBJ1-1; the D is unclear. Trimming took off 5 bases at V and 0 bases at J, with 8 bases between the two ends. This CDR3 spans 13 amino acids. Germline assignment: CDR1 SGHRS and CDR2 YFSETQ. CDR3 DNA: TGCGCCAGCAGTGGAGGCTTGAACACTGAAGCTTTCTTT. This translates into CASSGGLNTEAFF.

This clone was seen only once. The V call is TRBV19, the J call TRBJ2-1; D is unclear. This CDR3 comprises 15 residues. Germline assignment: CDR1 LNHDA and CDR2 SQIVND (reference sequence). The V gene lost 5 bases and the J gene lost 0 bases, with 11 bases spanning the gap. The CDR3, as DNA: TGTGCCAGTAGTGTTTACACCCTCTCCTACAATGAGCAGTTCTTC. This translates into CASSVYTLSYNEQFF.

This clone was found once. This chain joins TRBV4-3 and TRBJ2-1; D is tentatively TRBD1 or TRBD2 (5 bases each). There are 14 residues in the CDR3. Germline CDR1 and CDR2: LGHNA and YSLEER. Trimming cost V 3 bases and J 5 bases, with 11 bases left between them. The chain's CDR3 is CASSHGTVDNEQFF. CDR3 nucleotide sequence: TGCGCCAGCAGCCACGGGACCGTTGACAATGAGCAGTTCTTC.

This chain connects TRBV18 to TRBJ2-1, with 7 nucleotides matching TRBD1. Losses at the gene ends were 3 bases for V and 7 bases for J; bases not matched to a gene: 6. Germline CDR1 and CDR2: KGHSH and LQKENI. The CDR3 is 14 residues long. As DNA, the CDR3 is TGTGCCAGCTCACCCCCACAGGGGCTGAATGAGCAGTTCTTC. Its protein is CASSPPQGLNEQFF.

This clone was detected only a few times. J is TRBJ1-2 and V is TRBV6-5; maybe TRBD1 (5 bases). There are 15 residues in the CDR3. Trimming left V 0 bases short and J 5 bases short, with 13 bases between. The germline V gene encodes CDR1 MNHEY and CDR2 SVGAGI. The CDR3 region is CASSYSRGVGYGYTF. The CDR3 bases are TGTGCCAGCAGTTACTCGAGGGGAGTGGGATATGGCTACACCTTC.

The chain has TRBV19 and TRBJ1-3, with D uncertain. V dropped 6 bases and J dropped 3 bases, with 9 bases sitting between them. The length of the CDR3 is 13 residues. Germline values: CDR1 LNHDA, CDR2 SQIVND (reference sequence). CDR3 in DNA: TGTGCCAGTAGGGAGGGTCGTGGAAACACCATATATTTT. This translates into CASREGRGNTIYF.

The chain combines TRBV11-2 with TRBJ2-1; D is unclear. The CDR3 has 13 amino acids. V gave up 6 bases and J gave up 8 bases, with 14 bases separating them. Germline V gene lookup returns CDR1 SGHAT and CDR2 FQNNGV. CDR3 DNA sequence: TGTGCCAGCAGGTCCCCCCCGGATTATGAGCAGTTCTTC. Translated: CASRSPPDYEQFF.

This clone was seen only a few times. The chain combines TRBV13 with TRBJ2-6; tentative D call: TRBD1 (5 bases). Deletions cut 5 bases from V and 0 bases from J, with 17 bases between. Germline lookup yields CDR1 PRHDT and CDR2 FYEKMQ (reference sequence). There are 18 residues in the CDR3. CDR3 residues: CASSGETESLSGANVLTF. CDR3 nucleotides: TGTGCCAGCAGCGGAGAGACAGAGTCCCTCTCTGGGGCCAACGTCCTGACTTTC.

The chain couples TRBV28 to TRBJ1-5; D gene uncertain. The V end lost 8 bases, the J end lost 0 bases, and 17 bases lay between the germline ends. CDR1 and CDR2 (germline): MDHEN, SYDVKM. This CDR3 spans 16 amino acids. CDR3 nucleotide sequence: TGTGCCAGCGGCGGGTCTTTGGCGGGTAGCAATCAGCCCCAGCATTTT. Protein product: CASGGSLAGSNQPQHF.